The 6 T cell receptor beta chains presented below share a single source sample, sequenced in a study of pediatric ulcerative colitis (dated by TCRdb to the late 2010s). During colonoscopy, one to two rectal pinch biopsies were obtained for research purposes. Library preparation used the immunoSEQ multiplex PCR assay. Here the immuneACCESS table is served through TCRdb, limited to in-frame sequences with V and J called. Missing clones are a known gap in these copies; in checked studies unresolved V genes cover under half, and the rest lacks a known reason. The sample profile shows 15,000 to 20,000 clones; 80% of them were found once. The ten largest clones capture around 7.6% of the sample. The sequencing input was gut tissue. These receptors originate from a boy younger than 18 who was a control in a study of pediatric ulcerative colitis.

This chain uses TRBV7-3 with TRBJ2-2; 9 bases fit TRBD1. Germline CDR1 SGHTA, CDR2 FQGTGA. The CDR3 loop spans 16 amino acids. The trim removed 2 bases at V and 4 bases at J, leaving 5 bases unmatched. Here the CDR3 reads CASSLGGQGGTGELFF. The CDR3 nucleotides are TGTGCCAGCAGCTTAGGGGGACAGGGCGGCACCGGGGAGCTGTTTTTT.

This chain uses TRBV7-6 with TRBJ2-7; 8 bases align to TRBD2. The germline CDR1 and CDR2 sequences are SGHVS and FNYEAQ. The CDR3 spans 16 residues. Germline trimming cut 5 bases from V and 2 bases from J; bases unmatched to any gene: 11. The CDR3 DNA is TGTGCCAGCAGCCCTAGGGTAGCGGGGTTAACCTACGAGCAGTACTTC. This sequence encodes CASSPRVAGLTYEQYF.

On this clone itself: Sequence at one end of the junction differs from germline and may be a read error. This sample also contains other DNA sequences that code for the same CDR3. CDR3 bases: TGTGCTAGCAGCTTAACAGGGAGTTCCTACAATGAGCAGTTCTTC. Translated, it gives CASSLTGSSYNEQFF. The chain links TRBV7-7 to TRBJ2-1, with D perhaps matching TRBD1 (6 bases). Germline CDR1 SSHAT, CDR2 FNYEAQ (reference sequence). This CDR3 spans 15 amino acids.

The chain links TRBV2 to TRBJ2-6, with TRBD1 matching 7 bases. CDR3 length equals 16 residues. With V trimmed by 4 bases and J by 0 bases, 3 bases remained unmatched. CDR1 SNHLY and CDR2 FYNNEI come from the germline V gene. CDR3 DNA: TGTGCCAGCAGTGGACAGGGAAGCTCTGGGGCCAACGTCCTGACTTTC. Amino acid sequence: CASSGQGSSGANVLTF.

The chain combines TRBV28 with TRBJ2-7; the match to TRBD1 covers 9 bases. CDR3 length: 14 residues. V was pared by 5 bases and J by 2 bases, with 4 bases of the junction left unmatched. Germline-derived CDR1 and CDR2 are MDHEN and SYDVKM. CDR3 protein: CASSQTGGPYEQYF. CDR3 coding DNA: TGTGCCAGCAGTCAGACAGGGGGGCCCTACGAGCAGTACTTC.

V and J are TRBV11-2 and TRBJ1-1, with no clear D. CDR3 length: 12 residues. Germline lookup yields CDR1 SGHAT and CDR2 FQNNGV. V was shortened by 4 bases and J by 1 base, with 4 bases between the two germline ends. The DNA of the CDR3 is TGTGCCAGCAGCTCGACGAACACTGAAGCTTTCTTT. Its translation is CASSSTNTEAFF.